The 20 T cell receptor beta chains below all came from one sample that was sequenced in a study of CD8+ T cells in alopecia areata. RNA, once extracted, was reverse transcribed into cDNA for use as the sequencing template. Data came from immunoSEQ multiplex PCR; TCRdb stores just in-frame clones and leaves some out. The repertoire has 270,000 or so clones, none seen only once; the ten largest take more than 0.95%. Cutaneous lymph nodes were pooled and cells sorted by CD4, CD8alpha, NKG2D, NKG2ACE and more. Sequencing input: CD4+ T cells sorted from a lymph node. The source of these receptors is a C3H/HeJ mouse with alopecia areata. MHC haplotype here: H2-k.

This clone was seen a handful of times. Gene names follow the mouse nomenclature. The CDR3 end is not reached by the read, which stops 4 residues before it; the germline J gene fills it in. V is TRBV5 and J is TRBJ1-2, with D hard to call. This CDR3 is built from 13 residues. With 1 base removed from V and 3 bases from J, the gap between germline ends came to 6 bases. Germline lookup yields CDR1 LGHNA and CDR2 YNLKQL (reference sequence). The CDR3 loop reads CASSQAQDSDYTF. Partial CDR3 DNA: TGTGCCAGCAGCCAAGCTCAGGACTCC.

This clone was detected only a few times. The gene names here belong to mouse. The read gets to within 4 residues of the CDR3 end, and the germline J gene fills in the rest. The gene calls are TRBV13-1 and TRBJ2-2; D may be TRBD1 (6 bases). The V gene's germline CDR1 is NSHNY and CDR2 SYGAGN. The CDR3 is made up of 17 amino acids. V was shortened by 1 base and J by 2 bases, with 15 bases between the two germline ends. Here the CDR3 reads CASSDRAGEGNTGQLYF. The part of the CDR3 DNA that was read is TGTGCCAGCAGTGATAGGGCAGGGGAAGGGAACACCGGG.

This clone has at least ten counts. Any gene name here is a mouse gene name. Sequencing ends 4 residues short of the CDR3 end; the germline J gene provides the rest. The J gene is TRBJ1-2, the V gene TRBV13-1, with D perhaps matching TRBD1 (5 bases). Trimming took 2 bases from V and 3 from J, leaving 8 bases between them. Germline V gene lookup returns CDR1 NSHNY and CDR2 SYGAGN. The CDR3 has 13 amino acids. The CDR3 sequence is CASSETAYSDYTF. Partial CDR3 DNA: TGTGCCAGCAGTGAGACAGCCTACTCC.

This clone has a handful of counts. The genes are named according to mouse. With the read ending 4 residues before the CDR3 end, the germline J gene is used to fill in that end. The genes are TRBV13-2 and TRBJ2-7, with 14 bases identical to TRBD2. CDR1 is NNHNN and CDR2 is SYGAGS in the germline V gene (reference sequence). The CDR3 consists of 15 residues. The CDR3 region is CASGLRDWGGDEQYF. CDR3 DNA (partial): TGTGCCAGCGGCCTCCGGGACTGGGGGGGCGAT.

This clone was seen a few times. The listed genes are named as in mouse. The DNA ends 4 residues before the CDR3 does, and the rest of the CDR3 is filled in from the germline J gene. The J gene is TRBJ1-1, the V gene TRBV1, with D maybe TRBD1 (6 bases). The CDR3 contains 14 residues. Germline V gene lookup returns CDR1 NSQYPW and CDR2 LRSPGD (reference sequence). The sequenced CDR3 bases are TGCACCTGCAGTGCAGAAGCGGGACAAACA. Its protein product is CTCSAEAGQT. The entire CDR3 sequence reads CTCSAEAGQTEVFF.

With respect to this clone: Mouse gene names apply. Coverage ceases 4 residues before the CDR3 finishes, and the germline J gene fills in the end. The sample holds other DNA sequences that translate to the same CDR3. The V and J genes are TRBV13-1 and TRBJ2-3; weak D call: TRBD1 (6 bases). Per germline, CDR1 NSHNY and CDR2 SYGAGN. CDR3 length: 13 residues. Trimming took 5 bases from V and 3 from J, leaving 10 bases between them. The CDR3 region is CASSPGQAETLYF. The covered CDR3 bases are TGTGCCAGCAGCCCCGGACAGGCAGAA.

This clone has only a few counts. Mouse names are used for the genes. The CDR3 is cut off 4 residues early in the read; its end comes from the germline J gene. Other DNA sequences in this specimen translate into the identical CDR3. The V gene is TRBV5, the J gene TRBJ2-1; TRBD2 aligns across 7 bases. After removal of 0 bases from V and 3 bases from J, the junction contained 2 bases not matched to a gene. Germline V gene sequence: CDR1 LGHNA, CDR2 YNLKQL (reference sequence). This CDR3 region has 15 residues. The chain's CDR3 is CASSQDAGGYAEQFF. The CDR3 DNA, read in part, is TGTGCCAGCAGCCAAGATGCTGGGGGCTATGCT.

This clone was detected a few times. Gene names denote mouse genes. CDR3 sequence: CASSSNQGYSPLYF. The part of the CDR3 DNA that was read is TGTGCCAGCAGCTCCAATCAGGGGTATTCGCCC. This chain connects TRBV3 to TRBJ1-6; TRBD1 might be the D (6 bases). The read ends 3 residues shy of where the CDR3 ends; the end is completed using the germline J gene. TRBJ1-6 counts as an open reading frame of uncertain function. The CDR3 loop spans 14 amino acids. The germline gives CDR1 SNHLY, CDR2 FYNGKV (reference sequence). The ends were cut back, 4 bases at V and 8 bases at J, with 12 bases in the middle.

There are a few counts of this clone. Gene names are mouse gene names. The read terminates 4 residues before the CDR3 end, so the remaining end is supplied by the germline J gene. The rearrangement links TRBV13-3 to TRBJ2-5; 8 positions match TRBD1. V lost 6 bases to trimming and J lost 2 bases; unmatched junction nucleotides: 2. CDR3 length: 13 amino acids. The germline V gene has CDR1 NNHDY and CDR2 SYVADS. The CDR3 is CASTDRVQDTQYF. The sequenced CDR3 bases are TGTGCCAGCACGGACAGGGTCCAAGAC.

This clone was seen a few times. Mouse names are used for the genes. The CDR3 extends 4 residues past the end of the read, so its final part is completed from the germline J gene. The chain has TRBV5 and TRBJ2-1, with D possibly TRBD1 on 5 matching bases. This CDR3 is 12 amino acids long. The germline gives CDR1 LGHNA, CDR2 YNLKQL (reference sequence). The chain's CDR3 is CASSPHRAEQFF. The DNA read from the CDR3 is TGTGCCAGCAGCCCCCACAGGGCT.

A word on this clone: Gene and germline names: mouse. The sequence runs out 4 residues before the end of the CDR3; the remainder is reconstructed from the germline J gene. This sequence joins TRBV13-1 and TRBJ2-1, with a weak D call TRBD2 (7 bases). With 4 bases removed from V and 4 bases from J, the gap between germline ends came to 15 bases. The V gene's germline CDR1 is NSHNY and CDR2 SYGAGN. CDR3 length: 15 amino acids. CDR3 DNA, as far as it was read: TGTGCCAGCAGTCCCTCTGGGGGCGGATATGCT. Amino acid sequence: CASSPSGGGYA. The CDR3, in full, reads CASSPSGGGYAEQFF.

Regarding this clone: Gene names follow the mouse nomenclature. The part of the CDR3 DNA that was read is TGTGCCAGCAGTGATCCAGGGGTTAATTCGCCC. Translating gives CASSDPGVNSP. The whole CDR3 reads CASSDPGVNSPLYF. This chain uses TRBV13-1 with TRBJ1-6; tentatively, D is TRBD1 (6 bases). Sequencing ends 3 residues short of the CDR3 end; the germline J gene provides the rest. TRBJ1-6 carries the ORF label, with uncertain function. V was cut by 1 base and J by 6 bases, with 8 bases left in between. Per the germline V gene, CDR1 is NSHNY and CDR2 is SYGAGN. This CDR3 spans 14 amino acids.

This clone was seen only a few times. Mouse gene names apply. The read is 4 residues too short to cover the CDR3 end, so that end is filled in from the germline J gene. The V and J genes are TRBV1 and TRBJ1-1; TRBD1 might be the D (6 bases). Per the germline V gene, CDR1 is NSQYPW and CDR2 is LRSPGD (reference sequence). The CDR3 has 14 amino acids. Trimming cost V 2 bases and J 3 bases, with 10 bases left between them. The CDR3 protein is CTCSARQGYTEVFF. Incomplete CDR3 DNA: TGCACCTGCAGTGCACGTCAGGGGTACACA.

This clone was counted between two and nine times. The gene names here belong to mouse. The read finishes 3 residues shy of the CDR3 end, and the germline J gene is used to complete it. V is TRBV1 and J is TRBJ1-6; TRBD1 matches at 7 bases. TRBJ1-6 is noted as an ORF with a role that remains uncertain. The CDR3 is 13 amino acids. The ends lost 4 bases at V and 9 bases at J; junction bases unmatched: 3. Germline V lookup: CDR1 NSQYPW, CDR2 LRSPGD (reference sequence). The sequenced CDR3 bases are TGCACCTGCAGTGGACAGGGAGTTTCGCCC. Translating it yields CTCSGQGVSP. The complete CDR3 reads CTCSGQGVSPLYF.

A remark on this clone: Mouse germline and gene names are used. The CDR3 end falls 4 residues outside the read, so it is completed with the germline J gene. The chain recombines TRBV13-1 with TRBJ2-7, with 13 bases identical to TRBD2. The CDR3 extends over 14 amino acids. From germline, CDR1 is NSHNY and CDR2 SYGAGN. This chain's CDR3 is CATADWGGAYEQYF. CDR3 DNA (partial): TGTGCCACCGCGGACTGGGGGGGCGCTTAT.

On this clone: Gene names are mouse gene names. The CDR3 end lies 4 residues beyond the end of the read and is filled in from the germline J gene. The chain joins TRBV13-3 to TRBJ2-5; no clear D gene. Germline values: CDR1 NNHDY, CDR2 SYVADS. This CDR3 contains 12 residues. Trimming removed 4 bases from V and 3 bases from J, with 6 bases in between. The chain's CDR3 is CASSLPQDTQYF. The DNA read from the CDR3 is TGTGCCAGCAGTCTGCCTCAAGAC.

This clone was recorded a few times. The gene names given are mouse names. The read ends 4 residues shy of where the CDR3 ends; the end is completed using the germline J gene. Within the sample, other DNA sequences also encode this same CDR3. The rearrangement joins TRBV1 to TRBJ1-1; D is undetermined. Germline V CDR1 and CDR2: NSQYPW, LRSPGD (reference sequence). This CDR3 spans 14 amino acids. Deletions cut 0 bases from V and 1 base from J, with 6 bases between. CDR3 protein: CTCSADGGNTEVFF. CDR3 DNA, as far as it was read: TGCACCTGCAGTGCAGATGGAGGGAACACA.

Concerning this clone: Mouse gene names and germline throughout. The CDR3 end is not reached by the read, which stops 4 residues before it; the germline J gene fills it in. The V gene is TRBV5, the J gene TRBJ2-7; D uncertain. This CDR3 contains 14 residues. Germline CDR1 is LGHNA and CDR2 is YNLKQL (reference sequence). The V end was cut by 4 bases, the J end by 0 bases, with 10 bases between. CDR3 DNA, as far as it was read: TGTGCCAGCAGCCCCTGGCACTTCTCCTAT. Amino acid sequence: CASSPWHFSY. The entire CDR3 protein is CASSPWHFSYEQYF.

As regards this clone: A read error may explain this, as a much larger clone is one base away. Each gene name is a mouse one. The read halts 4 residues ahead of the CDR3 end, with the missing end drawn from the germline J gene. The chain has TRBV13-3 and TRBJ2-1, with TRBD1 as a possible D gene (5 bases). CDR1 and CDR2 from the germline V gene are NNHDY and SYVADS. V dropped 3 bases and J dropped 0 bases, with 7 bases sitting between them. CDR3 length equals 14 residues. CDR3 in amino acids: CASSGRVNYAEQFF. The sequenced part of the CDR3 DNA is TGTGCCAGCAGTGGCAGGGTTAACTATGCT.

This clone was observed a handful of times. Germline and genes here are mouse. The read falls 4 residues short of the CDR3 end, and the missing part is taken from the germline J gene. The chain joins TRBV31 to TRBJ1-2; the match to TRBD1 covers 7 bases. CDR1 is GKSSPN, CDR2 SITVG, per germline. The CDR3 extends over 14 amino acids. Trimming took 4 bases from V and 0 from J; bases not matched to a gene: 5. The DNA read from the CDR3 is TGTGCCTGGAACATTCAGGGGGCAAACTCC. Amino acids: CAWNIQGANS. The full CDR3 is CAWNIQGANSDYTF.